The 23 T cell receptor beta chains listed next were all sequenced from one sample in a study of cytomegalovirus exposure and HLA in healthy donors. The assay was immunoSEQ multiplex PCR, and TCRdb's table has in-frame clones only and misses some. Of roughly 150,000 clones listed, 84% are singletons. Sequencing input: PBMCs. These receptors originate from a man younger than 40 in good health and CMV-seropositive.

This clone has only a few counts. The V call is TRBV23-1, the J call TRBJ1-5, with D possibly TRBD1 on 5 matching bases. TRBV23-1 is labeled an ORF, and its function is uncertain. The CDR3 totals 15 residues. Trimming removed 7 bases at V and 0 bases at J, with 13 bases between. The CDR3 reads CASKNDGHSNQPQHF. The CDR3 DNA sequence: TGCGCCAGCAAAAACGACGGACATAGCAATCAGCCCCAGCATTTT.

This clone was counted between two and nine times. The chain has TRBV6-1 and TRBJ1-1; the D is unclear. Germline lookup yields CDR1 MNHNS and CDR2 SASEGT. This CDR3 has 12 amino acids. With 6 bases removed from V and 1 base from J, the gap between germline ends came to 6 bases. This CDR3 reads CASRTQNTEAFF. The CDR3, as DNA: TGTGCCAGCAGGACACAGAACACTGAAGCTTTCTTT.

This chain connects TRBV11-2 to TRBJ2-1, with 8 bases matching TRBD2. The CDR3 sequence is 16 residues long. CDR1 SGHAT and CDR2 FQNNGV come from the germline V gene. V was pared by 2 bases and J by 6 bases, with 9 bases of the junction left unmatched. CDR3 amino acids: CASSLSPGTSTNEQFF. The CDR3 nucleotides read TGTGCCAGCAGCTTAAGTCCCGGGACTAGTACCAATGAGCAGTTCTTC. The full variable domain, rest sourced from reference TRBV11-2 and TRBJ2-1, is EAGVAQSPRYKIIEKRQSVAFWCNPISGHATLYWYQQILGQGPKLLIQFQNNGVVDDSQLPKDRFSAERLKGVDSTLKIQPAKLEDSAVYLCASSLSPGTSTNEQFFGPGTRLTVL.

The chain uses TRBV6-1 and TRBJ2-7; a weak D match, TRBD1 (5 bases). The germline CDR1 and CDR2 sequences are MNHNS and SASEGT. The CDR3 is made up of 13 amino acids. With 4 bases removed from V and 3 bases from J, the gap between germline ends came to 10 bases. The DNA of the CDR3 is TGTGCCAGCAGTGTAGAACAGGTCTACGAGCAGTACTTC. Translated, it gives CASSVEQVYEQYF.

The chain links TRBV5-1 to TRBJ1-2; D not resolved. V shed 3 bases and J shed 7 bases, with 13 bases lying between them. The CDR3 has 13 residues. CDR1 SGHRS and CDR2 YFSETQ come from the germline V gene. The CDR3 DNA reads as TGCGCCAGCAGCTCGGCGGGGAAGACTGGCTACACCTTC. This codes for CASSSAGKTGYTF.

The chain recombines TRBV10-3 with TRBJ2-7; 9 bases align to TRBD2. CDR3 length: 14 residues. Trimming took 3 bases from V and 2 from J; bases not matched to a gene: 2. Per the germline V gene, CDR1 is ENHRY and CDR2 is SYGVKD. The CDR3 nucleotides are TGTGCCATCAGTGACTCTAGCGGGACCTACGAGCAGTACTTC. It translates to CAISDSSGTYEQYF.

The chain has TRBV6-6 and TRBJ1-4; possible D gene TRBD1, 5 bases. Germline V gene sequence: CDR1 MNHNY, CDR2 SVGAGI (reference sequence). Trimming removed 4 bases at V and 7 bases at J, with 16 bases between. The length of the CDR3 is 15 residues. The CDR3 sequence is CASSLGTSGGEKLFF. CDR3 DNA: TGTGCCAGCAGTTTGGGGACGTCGGGGGGTGAAAAACTGTTTTTT.

This clone was seen once. The V call is TRBV6-5, the J call TRBJ2-2; D is uncertain. V was trimmed by 0 bases and J by 7 bases, leaving 6 bases between them. The CDR3 loop spans 13 amino acids. Per germline, CDR1 MNHEY and CDR2 SVGAGI. CDR3 loop: CASSYSLVGELFF. The CDR3 DNA sequence: TGTGCCAGCAGTTACTCGTTAGTCGGGGAGCTGTTTTTT.

This sequence joins TRBV28 and TRBJ2-5; 9 nucleotides align to TRBD1. The CDR3 loop spans 14 amino acids. Germline CDR1 is MDHEN and CDR2 is SYDVKM. V shed 6 bases, J shed 5 bases, and the junction held 7 bases outside the gene matches. CDR3: CASRQPGQGETQYF. CDR3 nucleotide sequence: TGTGCCAGCAGACAACCGGGACAGGGCGAGACCCAGTACTTC.

This clone was observed a handful of times. The chain combines TRBV28 with TRBJ1-2; 7 positions agree with TRBD1. CDR1 is MDHEN, CDR2 SYDVKM, per germline. This CDR3 comprises 14 residues. Trimming removed 4 bases from V and 2 bases from J; junction bases left unmatched: 4. The CDR3 reads CASSSDRRNYGYTF. CDR3 DNA sequence: TGTGCCAGCAGTTCGGACAGGAGAAACTATGGCTACACCTTC.

The chain carries TRBV5-1 and TRBJ2-1; 9 positions match TRBD2. The CDR3 sequence is 15 residues long. From germline, CDR1 is SGHRS and CDR2 YFSETQ. Trimming took 2 bases from V and 6 from J; bases not matched to a gene: 6. CDR3 protein: CASSLSLAGSNEQFF. As DNA, the CDR3 is TGCGCCAGCAGCTTATCCCTAGCGGGATCCAATGAGCAGTTCTTC.

This clone was seen more than once but under ten times. CDR3 region: CASSPRKASGSYQETQYF. CDR3 coding DNA: TGTGCCAGCAGTCCCCGGAAGGCTAGCGGGAGCTACCAAGAGACCCAGTACTTC. The chain combines TRBV28 with TRBJ2-5, with TRBD2 identical over 10 bases. This CDR3 contains 18 residues. The V gene's germline CDR1 is MDHEN and CDR2 SYDVKM. The V segment lost 5 bases and the J segment 0 bases; nucleotides outside the gene matches: 12.

Concerning this clone: In the same sample, other DNA sequences code for this CDR3. The chain links TRBV9 to TRBJ1-2, with a weak D call TRBD1 (6 bases). V lost 0 bases to trimming and J lost 3 bases, with 6 bases between them. The germline V gene has CDR1 SGDLS and CDR2 YYNGEE. The length of the CDR3 is 13 residues. In nucleotides, the CDR3 is TGTGCCAGCAGCGTAGGACAGGACTATGGCTACACCTTC. Amino acids: CASSVGQDYGYTF.

The rearrangement joins TRBV29-1 to TRBJ2-5; D may be TRBD2 (7 bases). Germline V CDR1 and CDR2: SQVTM, ANQGSEA. V lost 5 bases and J lost 3, with 10 bases in between. The CDR3 sequence is 12 residues long. The CDR3 sequence is CSVRGGEETQYF. In DNA form, the CDR3 reads TGCAGCGTTAGGGGGGGTGAAGAGACCCAGTACTTC.

The chain couples TRBV28 to TRBJ2-1; TRBD1 aligns across 7 bases. The germline CDR1 and CDR2 sequences are MDHEN and SYDVKM. The ends lost 7 bases at V and 1 base at J; junction bases unmatched: 7. The CDR3 consists of 15 residues. The CDR3 loop is CASIIGGGSYNEQFF. In DNA form, the CDR3 reads TGTGCCAGCATAATAGGGGGCGGATCCTACAATGAGCAGTTCTTC.

The rearrangement joins TRBV5-1 to TRBJ2-2; no clear D gene. The germline CDR1 and CDR2 sequences are SGHRS and YFSETQ. With 4 bases removed from V and 9 bases from J, the gap between germline ends came to 13 bases. The CDR3 covers 13 residues. The CDR3 DNA follows: TGCGCCAGCAGCGAGATATATACCCGGGAGCTGTTTTTT. This gives the protein CASSEIYTRELFF.

The rearrangement links TRBV13 to TRBJ2-7; TRBD2 matches 7 bases. The ends lost 4 bases at V and 5 bases at J; junction bases unmatched: 11. This CDR3 is built from 15 residues. Germline CDR1 PRHDT, CDR2 FYEKMQ (reference sequence). The CDR3 DNA sequence: TGTGCCAGCAGCTCAACCGGACTAGTTCGGCACGAGCAGTACTTC. Protein product: CASSSTGLVRHEQYF.

This clone was recorded many times. This chain connects TRBV10-3 to TRBJ2-2, with 10 bases identical to TRBD2. The germline CDR1 and CDR2 sequences are ENHRY and SYGVKD. This CDR3 is 16 amino acids long. J was trimmed by 3 bases and V by 3 bases; bases with no gene match: 4. The chain's CDR3 is CAISESSGRDTGELFF. The CDR3 DNA follows: TGTGCCATCAGTGAATCTAGCGGGAGAGACACCGGGGAGCTGTTTTTT.

This chain joins TRBV29-1 and TRBJ1-4, with D possibly TRBD1 on 6 matching bases. CDR1 is SQVTM and CDR2 is ANQGSEA in the germline V gene. Trimming shortened V by 4 bases and J by 3 bases, and 12 bases separated the two germline ends. This CDR3 spans 14 amino acids. Here the CDR3 DNA reads TGCAGCGTTGCCGAGGACAGCGCTAATGAAAAACTGTTTTTT. It yields the protein CSVAEDSANEKLFF.

The gene calls are TRBV4-1 and TRBJ2-3; TRBD2 matches 10 bases. The CDR3 has 17 residues. Per the germline V gene, CDR1 is MGHRA and CDR2 is YSYEKL. The V segment lost 0 bases and the J segment 2 bases; nucleotides outside the gene matches: 5. CDR3 coding DNA: TGCGCCAGCAGCCAAGATGCAGCGGGAGGGCCCACAGATACGCAGTATTTT. As protein: CASSQDAAGGPTDTQYF.

This clone was counted once. The chain is built from TRBV20-1 and TRBJ1-1, with D hard to call. Trimming left V 3 bases short and J 4 bases short, with 6 bases between. The V gene's germline CDR1 is DFQATT and CDR2 SNEGSKA (reference sequence). The CDR3 runs 11 residues. Written as DNA, the CDR3 is TGCAGTGCTAGTTACAGCACTGAAGCTTTCTTT. Its translation is CSASYSTEAFF.

This clone was detected only once. V gene TRBV25-1 combines with J gene TRBJ2-3, with TRBD1 matching 12 bases. This CDR3 contains 17 residues. Germline V lookup: CDR1 MGHDK, CDR2 SYGVNS. V gave up 4 bases and J gave up 1 base; unmatched junction bases: 6. Here the CDR3 reads CASSGDRGRGGTDTQYF. CDR3 DNA: TGTGCCAGCAGTGGGGACAGGGGGCGAGGGGGCACAGATACGCAGTATTTT.

The chain carries TRBV10-3 and TRBJ2-7; 11 nucleotides agree with TRBD2. The V and J ends lost 4 bases and 3 bases, in that order; junction bases with no gene match: 5. The germline V gene encodes CDR1 ENHRY and CDR2 SYGVKD. The CDR3 is made up of 15 amino acids. CDR3: CAISGQTSGDYEQYF. The DNA for the CDR3 is TGTGCCATCAGTGGACAGACTAGCGGGGACTACGAGCAGTACTTC.